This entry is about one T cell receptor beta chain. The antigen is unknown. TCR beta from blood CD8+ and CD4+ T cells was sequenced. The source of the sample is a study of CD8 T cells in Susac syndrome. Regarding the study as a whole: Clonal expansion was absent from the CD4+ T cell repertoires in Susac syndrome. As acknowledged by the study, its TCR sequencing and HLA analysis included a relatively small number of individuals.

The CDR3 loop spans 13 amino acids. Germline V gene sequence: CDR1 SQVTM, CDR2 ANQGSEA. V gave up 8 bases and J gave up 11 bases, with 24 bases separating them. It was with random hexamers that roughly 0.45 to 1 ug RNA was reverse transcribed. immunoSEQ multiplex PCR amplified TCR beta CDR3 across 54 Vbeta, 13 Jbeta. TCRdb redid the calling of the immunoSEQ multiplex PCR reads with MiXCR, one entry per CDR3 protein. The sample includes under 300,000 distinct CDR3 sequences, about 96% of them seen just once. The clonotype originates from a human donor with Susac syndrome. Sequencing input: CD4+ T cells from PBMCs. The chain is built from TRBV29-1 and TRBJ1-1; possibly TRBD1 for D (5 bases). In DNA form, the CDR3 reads TGCAGCTTGACAGTGAAGCCCGGTCTTGGGGCTTTCTTT. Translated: CSLTVKPGLGAFF.